One and the same sample provided the 23 T cell receptor beta chains below, sequenced in a study of CXCR3-negative and CXCR3-positive naive CD8 T cells. The libraries of TRB cDNA were constructed through 5' RACE using UMI labels. TCRdb reprocessed the 5' RACE reads and stores each CDR3 protein as one record, lacking DNA. This sample's table reports about 43,000 distinct CDR3 sequences. The sequenced sample was memory CD8+ T cells from blood. Receptor source: a human donor in good health. Some clones in this sample may be carry-over from other donors' samples.

This clonotype is called medium-sized (0.01 to 0.1%) based on its frequency. This chain joins TRBV4-3 and TRBJ1-1; TCRdb gives TRBD1 as the D gene, but with no DNA this cannot be confirmed. Looked up from germline, CDR1 is LGHNA and CDR2 is YSLEER. The CDR3 is 15 residues long. The CDR3 region is CASSQDRGANTEAFF.

The rearrangement joins TRBV7-9 to TRBJ2-2. This CDR3 is 15 amino acids long. Per the germline V gene, CDR1 is SEHNR and CDR2 is FQNEAQ (reference sequence). CDR3 sequence reads: CASSAVWTNTGELFF. Drawing the rest from reference TRBV7-9 and TRBJ2-2, the complete variable domain is DTGVSQNPRHKITKRGQNVTFRCDPISEHNRLYWYRQTLGQGPEFLTYFQNEAQLEKSRLLSDRFSAERPKGSFSTLEIQRTEQGDSAMYLCASSAVWTNTGELFFGEGSRLTVL.

This rearrangement joins TRBV4-3 to TRBJ2-5; the TCRdb call, TRBD1, lacks DNA for checking. Germline V gene data show CDR1 as LGHNA and CDR2 as YSLEER. CDR3 length: 15 amino acids. CDR3 sequence reads: CASCQGTGLEETQYF.

This clonotype ranks as medium-sized in terms of frequency. The chain links TRBV15 to TRBJ2-3; TCRdb indicates TRBD2, and absent DNA this call remains unverified. This CDR3 spans 15 amino acids. CDR1 is LNHNV, CDR2 YYDKDF, per germline (reference sequence). CDR3 amino acids: CATSRSGGPTDTQYF.

The V gene is TRBV20-1, the J gene TRBJ1-2. Germline V lookup: CDR1 DFQATT, CDR2 SNEGSKA (reference sequence). CDR3 size: 12 residues. CDR3 sequence reads: CSAREVDYGYTF.

The genes are TRBV7-2 and TRBJ1-2; checking the TCRdb D call of TRBD1 is not possible without DNA. The CDR3 runs to 15 residues. The germline V gene has CDR1 SGHTA and CDR2 FQGNSA. CDR3 sequence reads: CASSLDGTGGYGYTF.

The chain uses TRBV15 and TRBJ1-2; without DNA, the TCRdb call of TRBD1 cannot be checked. The CDR3 sequence is 13 residues long. Germline CDR1 is LNHNV and CDR2 is YYDKDF (reference sequence). The CDR3: CATSSTGGYGYTF.

This clonotype is labeled medium-sized based on frequency. The chain uses TRBV6-4 and TRBJ2-3; TCRdb proposes TRBD2, but this gene call is untestable without DNA. The CDR3 contains 14 residues. Per the germline V gene, CDR1 is MRHNA and CDR2 is SNTAGT. The CDR3 spells CASSADGTTDTQYF.

V usage is TRBV12-3 or TRBV12-4 and J usage is TRBJ1-2. The CDR3 has 14 residues. The CDR3 loop reads CASSLDVRQDGYTF.

This sequence joins TRBV7-3 and TRBJ2-1; TCRdb proposes TRBD2, but this gene call is untestable without DNA. This CDR3 spans 15 amino acids. CDR1 SGHTA and CDR2 FQGTGA come from the germline V gene. The CDR3 region is CASSQLAGLYNEQFF.

The V call is TRBV19, the J call TRBJ2-7; no DNA is available, so the TRBD2 call from TCRdb remains unchecked. Germline lookup yields CDR1 LNHDA and CDR2 SQIVND (reference sequence). The CDR3 loop spans 15 amino acids. The CDR3 spells CASSSGTSGIYEQYF. The full variable domain, rest sourced from reference TRBV19 and TRBJ2-7, is DGGITQSPKYLFRKEGQNVTLSCEQNLNHDAMYWYRQDPGQGLRLIYYSQIVNDFQKGDIAEGYSVSREKKESFPLTVTSAQKNPTAFYLCASSSGTSGIYEQYFGPGTRLTVT.

The V and J genes are TRBV9 and TRBJ2-2. In germline, CDR1 is SGDLS, CDR2 YYNGEE. The CDR3 extends over 12 amino acids. The CDR3 is CASSWNTGELFF.

This rearrangement joins TRBV7-6 to TRBJ2-1. Per germline, CDR1 SGHVS and CDR2 FNYEAQ. This CDR3 contains 13 residues. CDR3 sequence: CASSPEEDNEQFF.

The chain recombines TRBV28 with TRBJ2-7. Germline V lookup: CDR1 MDHEN, CDR2 SYDVKM. The CDR3 runs 11 residues. CDR3 sequence: CASSLTHEQYF.

The chain combines TRBV10-3 with TRBJ2-5. This CDR3 contains 11 residues. Germline-derived CDR1 and CDR2 are ENHRY and SYGVKD. This CDR3 is CAIRVSGTQYF.

The rearrangement uses TRBV4-3 and TRBJ1-6. Germline CDR1 reads LGHNA; CDR2 reads YSLEER. This CDR3 is built from 15 residues. The CDR3 here is CASSHGSSYNSPLHF.

V gene TRBV19 combines with J gene TRBJ2-7. Germline V gene data show CDR1 as LNHDA and CDR2 as SQIVND (reference sequence). The CDR3 has 12 residues. CDR3 loop: CASSGDSYEQYF.

V is TRBV12-3 or TRBV12-4 and J is TRBJ2-1; as DNA is missing, the TRBD1 call by TCRdb cannot be tested. CDR3 size: 13 residues. The CDR3 spells CASRLGGLNEQFF.

This chain joins TRBV28 and TRBJ2-5; TCRdb calls TRBD2, which cannot be checked without DNA. There are 14 residues in the CDR3. In germline, CDR1 is MDHEN, CDR2 SYDVKM. The CDR3 is CASFQSGGEETQYF.

The CDR3 spells CSGAGTGGYEQYF. The J gene is TRBJ2-7, the V gene TRBV29-1; TCRdb returns TRBD1, unconfirmable since there is no DNA. Per germline, CDR1 SQVTM and CDR2 ANQGSEA. This CDR3 contains 13 residues.

The chain couples TRBV10-3 to TRBJ2-7; checking the TCRdb D call of TRBD2 is not possible without DNA. The germline V gene encodes CDR1 ENHRY and CDR2 SYGVKD. The CDR3 spans 18 residues. CDR3 residues: CAISDFRGDGTSIYEQYF.

The genes are TRBV28 and TRBJ2-3; TCRdb returns TRBD1, unconfirmable since there is no DNA. This CDR3 region has 16 residues. CDR1 and CDR2 (germline): MDHEN, SYDVKM. The CDR3 reads CASSLPGQGSPDTQYF.

The chain combines TRBV7-2 with TRBJ1-1; absent DNA, TCRdb's TRBD1 call cannot be checked. The CDR3 has 18 residues. CDR1 and CDR2 (germline): SGHTA, FQGNSA. Here the CDR3 reads CASSTHWTGGAENTEAFF.